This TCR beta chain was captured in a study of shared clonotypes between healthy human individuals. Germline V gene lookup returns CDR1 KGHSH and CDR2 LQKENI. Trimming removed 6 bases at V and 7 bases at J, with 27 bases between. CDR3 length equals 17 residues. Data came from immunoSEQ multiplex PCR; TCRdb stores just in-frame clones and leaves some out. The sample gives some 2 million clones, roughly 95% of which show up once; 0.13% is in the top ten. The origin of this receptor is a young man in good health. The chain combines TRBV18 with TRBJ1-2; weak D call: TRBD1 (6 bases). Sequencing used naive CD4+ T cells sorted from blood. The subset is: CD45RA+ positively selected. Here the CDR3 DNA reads TGTGCCAGCTCGCCCCAGAAGGGGTCAGGGGACAACGGTGGCTACACCTTC. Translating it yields CASSPQKGSGDNGGYTF.